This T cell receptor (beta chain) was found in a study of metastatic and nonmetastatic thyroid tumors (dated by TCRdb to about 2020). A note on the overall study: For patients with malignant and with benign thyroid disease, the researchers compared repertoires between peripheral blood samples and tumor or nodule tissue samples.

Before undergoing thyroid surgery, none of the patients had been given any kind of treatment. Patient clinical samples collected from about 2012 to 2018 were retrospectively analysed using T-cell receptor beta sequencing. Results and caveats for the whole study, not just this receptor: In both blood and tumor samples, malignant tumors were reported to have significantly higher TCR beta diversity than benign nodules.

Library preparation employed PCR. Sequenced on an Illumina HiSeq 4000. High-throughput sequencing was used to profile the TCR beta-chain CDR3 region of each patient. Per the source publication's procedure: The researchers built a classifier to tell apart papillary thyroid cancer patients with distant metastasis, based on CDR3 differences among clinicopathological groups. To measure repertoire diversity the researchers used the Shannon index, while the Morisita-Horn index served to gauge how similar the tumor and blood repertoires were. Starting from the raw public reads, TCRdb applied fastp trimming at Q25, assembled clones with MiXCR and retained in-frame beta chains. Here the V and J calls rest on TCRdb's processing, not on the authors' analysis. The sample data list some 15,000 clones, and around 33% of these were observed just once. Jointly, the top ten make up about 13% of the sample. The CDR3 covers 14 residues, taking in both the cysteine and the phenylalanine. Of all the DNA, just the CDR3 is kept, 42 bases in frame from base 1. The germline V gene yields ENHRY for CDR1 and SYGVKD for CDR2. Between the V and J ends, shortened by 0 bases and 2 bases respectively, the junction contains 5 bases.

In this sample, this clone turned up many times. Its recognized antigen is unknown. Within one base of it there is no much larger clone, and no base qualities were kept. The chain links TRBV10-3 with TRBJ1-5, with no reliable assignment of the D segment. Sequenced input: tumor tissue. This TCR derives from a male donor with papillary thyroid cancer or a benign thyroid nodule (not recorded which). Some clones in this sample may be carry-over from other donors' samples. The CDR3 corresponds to CAISESGGNQPQHF. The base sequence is TGTGCCATCAGTGAGTCTGGGGGCAATCAGCCCCAGCATTTT.